What follows is one T cell receptor (beta chain) and its context. Deletions cut 3 bases from V and 5 bases from J, with 13 bases between. CDR3 length: 15 amino acids. CDR1 MNHNS and CDR2 SASEGT come from the germline V gene. This entry is derived from a study of T cell responses to AZD1222 COVID-19 vaccine. The table came from immunoSEQ multiplex PCR; TCRdb's copy has only in-frame clones and leaves some out. Of around 140,000 clones in the sample, around 91% were seen once. The sequence derives from an adult in good health. This sample comprised peripheral blood, obtained on day 0 of AZD1222 vaccination. This chain joins TRBV6-1 and TRBJ1-4; D call uncertain. The chain's CDR3 is CASSDGEVSNEKLFF. DNA of the CDR3: TGTGCCAGCAGTGATGGGGAAGTGTCCAATGAAAAACTGTTTTTT.